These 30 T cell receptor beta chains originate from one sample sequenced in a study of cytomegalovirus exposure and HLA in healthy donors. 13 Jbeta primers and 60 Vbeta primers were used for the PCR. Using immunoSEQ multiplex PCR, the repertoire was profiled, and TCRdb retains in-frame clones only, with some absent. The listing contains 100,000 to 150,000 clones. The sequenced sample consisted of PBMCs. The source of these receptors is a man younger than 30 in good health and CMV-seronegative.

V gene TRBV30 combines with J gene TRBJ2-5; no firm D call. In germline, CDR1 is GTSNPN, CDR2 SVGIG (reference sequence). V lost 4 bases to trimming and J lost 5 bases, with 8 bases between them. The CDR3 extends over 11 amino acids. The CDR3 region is CAWKEWETQYF. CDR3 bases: TGTGCCTGGAAGGAGTGGGAGACCCAGTACTTC.

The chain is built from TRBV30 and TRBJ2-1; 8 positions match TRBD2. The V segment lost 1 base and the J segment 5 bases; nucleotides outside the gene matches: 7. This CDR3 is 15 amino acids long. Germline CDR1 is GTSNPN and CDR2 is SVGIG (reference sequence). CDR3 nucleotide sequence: TGTGCCTGGAGTGGGGCCCAGCGGGGGAACAATGAGCAGTTCTTC. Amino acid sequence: CAWSGAQRGNNEQFF.

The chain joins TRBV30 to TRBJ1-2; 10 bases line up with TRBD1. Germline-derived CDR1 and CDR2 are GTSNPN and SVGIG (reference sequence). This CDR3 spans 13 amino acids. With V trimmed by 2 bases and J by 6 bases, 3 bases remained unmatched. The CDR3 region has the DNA TGTGCCTGGAGTCCCGACAGGGGGCATGGCTACACCTTC. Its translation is CAWSPDRGHGYTF.

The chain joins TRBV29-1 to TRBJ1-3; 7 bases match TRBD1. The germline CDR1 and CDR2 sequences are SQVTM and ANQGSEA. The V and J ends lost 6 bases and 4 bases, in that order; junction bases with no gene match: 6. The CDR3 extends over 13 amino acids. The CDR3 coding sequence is TGCAGCGTACAGGGACAGCTAGGAAACACCATATATTTT. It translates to CSVQGQLGNTIYF.

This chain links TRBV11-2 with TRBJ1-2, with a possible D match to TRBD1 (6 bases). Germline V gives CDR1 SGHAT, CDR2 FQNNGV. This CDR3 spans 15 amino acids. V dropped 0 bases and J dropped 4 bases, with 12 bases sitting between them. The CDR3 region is CASSLEQGLGYGYTF. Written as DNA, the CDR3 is TGTGCCAGCAGCTTAGAACAGGGCTTAGGCTATGGCTACACCTTC.

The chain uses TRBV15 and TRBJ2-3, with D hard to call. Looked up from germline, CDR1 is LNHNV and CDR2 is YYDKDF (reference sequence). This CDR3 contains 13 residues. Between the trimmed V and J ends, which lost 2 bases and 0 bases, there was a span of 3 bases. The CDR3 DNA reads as TGTGCCACCAGCAGAACTAGCACAGATACGCAGTATTTT. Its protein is CATSRTSTDTQYF.

CDR3 nucleotide sequence: TGCGCCAGCAGCTCGGACAGGAGTTCCTACGAGCAGTACTTC. Its translation is CASSSDRSSYEQYF. This sequence joins TRBV5-1 and TRBJ2-7, with 7 bases lining up with TRBD1. The CDR3 length is 14 residues. Trimming took 3 bases from V and 1 from J; bases not matched to a gene: 4. Germline CDR1 SGHRS, CDR2 YFSETQ.

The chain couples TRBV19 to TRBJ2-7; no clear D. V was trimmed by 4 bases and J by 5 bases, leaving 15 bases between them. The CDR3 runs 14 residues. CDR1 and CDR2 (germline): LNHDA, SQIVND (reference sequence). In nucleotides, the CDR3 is TGTGCCAGTAGTACCACCCTCCGTAGAGACGAGCAGTACTTC. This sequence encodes CASSTTLRRDEQYF.

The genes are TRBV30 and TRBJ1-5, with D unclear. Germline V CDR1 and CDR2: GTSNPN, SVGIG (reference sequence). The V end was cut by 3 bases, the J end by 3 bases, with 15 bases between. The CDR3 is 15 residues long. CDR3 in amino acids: CAWRATGRDNQPQHF. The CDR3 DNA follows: TGTGCCTGGAGGGCGACGGGAAGGGACAATCAGCCCCAGCATTTT.

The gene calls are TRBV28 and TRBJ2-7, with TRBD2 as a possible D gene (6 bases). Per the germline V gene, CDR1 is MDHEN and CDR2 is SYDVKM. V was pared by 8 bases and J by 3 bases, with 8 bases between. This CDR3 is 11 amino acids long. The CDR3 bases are TGTGCCAGCGGGACTTTCTACGAGCAGTACTTC. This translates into CASGTFYEQYF. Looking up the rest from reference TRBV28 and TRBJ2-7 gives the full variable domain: DVKVTQSSRYLVKRTGEKVFLECVQDMDHENMFWYRQDPGLGLRLIYFSYDVKMKEKGDIPEGYSVSREKKERFSLILESASTNQTSMYLCASGTFYEQYFGPGTRLTVT.

The CDR3 loop is CASSDGEQYF. The CDR3 coding sequence is TGTGCCAGCAGTGACGGGGAGCAGTACTTC. The chain joins TRBV6-1 to TRBJ2-7; D call uncertain. The CDR3 is made up of 10 amino acids. CDR1 and CDR2 from the germline V gene are MNHNS and SASEGT. With 3 bases removed from V and 7 bases from J, the gap between germline ends came to 4 bases.

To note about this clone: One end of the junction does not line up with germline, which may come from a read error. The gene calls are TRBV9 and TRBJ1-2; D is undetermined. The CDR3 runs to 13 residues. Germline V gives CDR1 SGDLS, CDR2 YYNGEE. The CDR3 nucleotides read TGTGCCAGCAGCCCCGGGATCATTTATGGCTACACTTTC. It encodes CASSPGIIYGYTF.

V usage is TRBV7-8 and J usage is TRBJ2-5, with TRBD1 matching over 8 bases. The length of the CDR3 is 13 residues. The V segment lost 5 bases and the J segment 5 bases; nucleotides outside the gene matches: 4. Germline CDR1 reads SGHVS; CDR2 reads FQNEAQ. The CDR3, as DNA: TGTGCCAGCAGCCGACAGGGGTGGGAGACCCAGTACTTC. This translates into CASSRQGWETQYF. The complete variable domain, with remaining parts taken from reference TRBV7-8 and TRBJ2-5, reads GAGVSQSPRYKVAKRGQDVALRCDPISGHVSLFWYQQALGQGPEFLTYFQNEAQLDKSGLPSDRFFAERPEGSVSTLKIQRTQQEDSAVYLCASSRQGWETQYFGPGTRLLVL.

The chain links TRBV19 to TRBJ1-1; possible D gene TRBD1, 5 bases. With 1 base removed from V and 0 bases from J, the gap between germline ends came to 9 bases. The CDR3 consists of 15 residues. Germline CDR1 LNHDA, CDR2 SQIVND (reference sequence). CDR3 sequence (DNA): TGTGCCAGTAGTATAGTTCAGGGCTTGAACACTGAAGCTTTCTTT. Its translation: CASSIVQGLNTEAFF.

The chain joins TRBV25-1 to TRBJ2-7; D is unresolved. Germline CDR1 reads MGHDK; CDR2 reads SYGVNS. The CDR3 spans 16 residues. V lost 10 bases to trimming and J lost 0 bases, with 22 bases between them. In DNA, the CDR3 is TGTGCCACCATTCGAGACTTCAACCCCAGCTCCTACGAGCAGTACTTC. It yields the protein CATIRDFNPSSYEQYF.

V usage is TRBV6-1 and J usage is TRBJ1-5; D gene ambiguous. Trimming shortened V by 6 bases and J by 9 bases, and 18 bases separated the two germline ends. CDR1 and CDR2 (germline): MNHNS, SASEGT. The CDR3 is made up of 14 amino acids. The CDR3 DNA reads TGTGCCAGCAGCAAGGAGACCCTGGATATGCCCCAGCATTTT. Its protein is CASSKETLDMPQHF.

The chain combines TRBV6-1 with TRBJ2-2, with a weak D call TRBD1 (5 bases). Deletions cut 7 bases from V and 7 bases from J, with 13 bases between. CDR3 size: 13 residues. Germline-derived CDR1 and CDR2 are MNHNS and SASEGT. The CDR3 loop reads CASTIGVGGELFF. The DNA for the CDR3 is TGTGCCAGCACAATAGGGGTTGGCGGGGAGCTGTTTTTT.

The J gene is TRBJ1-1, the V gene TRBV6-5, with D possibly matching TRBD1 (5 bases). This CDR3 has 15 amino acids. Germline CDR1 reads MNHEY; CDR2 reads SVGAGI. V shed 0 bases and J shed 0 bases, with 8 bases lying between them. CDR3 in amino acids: CASSYSTEMNTEAFF. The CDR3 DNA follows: TGTGCCAGCAGTTACTCGACAGAAATGAACACTGAAGCTTTCTTT.

CDR3 nucleotides: TGCGCCAGCGGCGCCGGGAGTGGAACAGATACGCAGTATTTT. Its protein product is CASGAGSGTDTQYF. The chain is built from TRBV5-1 and TRBJ2-3, with D tentatively TRBD2 (6 bases). Deletions cut 7 bases from V and 3 bases from J, with 15 bases between. Germline CDR1 SGHRS, CDR2 YFSETQ. The CDR3 covers 14 residues. Supplemented by reference TRBV5-1 and TRBJ2-3, the full variable domain reads KAGVTQTPRYLIKTRGQQVTLSCSPISGHRSVSWYQQTPGQGLQFLFEYFSETQRNKGNFPGRFSGRQFSNSRSEMNVSTLELGDSALYLCASGAGSGTDTQYFGPGTRLTVL.

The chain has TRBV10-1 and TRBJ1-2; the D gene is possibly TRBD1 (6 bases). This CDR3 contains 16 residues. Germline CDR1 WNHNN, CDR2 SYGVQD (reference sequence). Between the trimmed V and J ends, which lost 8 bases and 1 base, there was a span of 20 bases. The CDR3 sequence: CASSAARQEINYGYTF. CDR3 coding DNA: TGCGCCAGCTCCGCTGCACGACAGGAAATTAACTATGGCTACACCTTC.

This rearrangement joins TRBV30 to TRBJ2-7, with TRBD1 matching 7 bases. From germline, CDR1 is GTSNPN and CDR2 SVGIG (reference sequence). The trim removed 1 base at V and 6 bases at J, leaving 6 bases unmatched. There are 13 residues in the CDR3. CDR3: CAWSGQGQGEQYF. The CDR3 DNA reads TGTGCCTGGAGTGGACAGGGTCAGGGCGAGCAGTACTTC.

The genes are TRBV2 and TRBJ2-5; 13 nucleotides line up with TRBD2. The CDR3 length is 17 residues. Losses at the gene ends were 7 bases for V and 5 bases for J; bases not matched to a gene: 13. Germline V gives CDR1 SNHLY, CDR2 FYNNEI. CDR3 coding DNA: TGTGCCAGCAATCGGACTAGCGGGGGATTCCCAGGGGAGACCCAGTACTTC. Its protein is CASNRTSGGFPGETQYF.

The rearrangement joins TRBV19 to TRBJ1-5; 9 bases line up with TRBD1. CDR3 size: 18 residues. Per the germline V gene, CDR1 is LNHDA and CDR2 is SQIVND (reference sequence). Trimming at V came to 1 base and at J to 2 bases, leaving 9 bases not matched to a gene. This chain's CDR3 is CASSIVRRGQGGNQPQHF. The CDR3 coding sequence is TGTGCCAGTAGTATAGTAAGAAGGGGACAGGGCGGCAATCAGCCCCAGCATTTT.

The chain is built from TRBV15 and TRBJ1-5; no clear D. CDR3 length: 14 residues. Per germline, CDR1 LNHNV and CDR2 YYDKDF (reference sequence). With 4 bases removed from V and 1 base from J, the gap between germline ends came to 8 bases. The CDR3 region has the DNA TGTGCCACCAGCACCCCCGTAAGCAATCAGCCCCAGCATTTT. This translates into CATSTPVSNQPQHF.

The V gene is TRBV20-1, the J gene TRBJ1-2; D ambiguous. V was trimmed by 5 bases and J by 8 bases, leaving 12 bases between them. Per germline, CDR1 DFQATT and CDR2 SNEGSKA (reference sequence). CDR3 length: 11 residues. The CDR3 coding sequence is TGCAGTGCTCCCTTGACAAAAGGCTACACCTTC. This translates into CSAPLTKGYTF.

In DNA form, the CDR3 reads TGTGCCAGCAGTTTCACAGTTAACTATGGCTACACCTTC. Protein sequence: CASSFTVNYGYTF. This chain links TRBV27 with TRBJ1-2; the D is unclear. Deletions cut 3 bases from V and 1 base from J, with 6 bases between. The V gene's germline CDR1 is MNHEY and CDR2 SMNVEV (reference sequence). The CDR3 runs to 13 residues.

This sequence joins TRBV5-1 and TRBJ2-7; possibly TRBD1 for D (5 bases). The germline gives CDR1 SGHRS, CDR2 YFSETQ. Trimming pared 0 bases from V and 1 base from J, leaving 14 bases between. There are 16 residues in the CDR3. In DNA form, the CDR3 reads TGCGCCAGCAGCTTGGATGGCCTAGACAGTTCCTACGAGCAGTACTTC. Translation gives CASSLDGLDSSYEQYF. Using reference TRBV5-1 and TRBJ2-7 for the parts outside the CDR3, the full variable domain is KAGVTQTPRYLIKTRGQQVTLSCSPISGHRSVSWYQQTPGQGLQFLFEYFSETQRNKGNFPGRFSGRQFSNSRSEMNVSTLELGDSALYLCASSLDGLDSSYEQYFGPGTRLTVT.

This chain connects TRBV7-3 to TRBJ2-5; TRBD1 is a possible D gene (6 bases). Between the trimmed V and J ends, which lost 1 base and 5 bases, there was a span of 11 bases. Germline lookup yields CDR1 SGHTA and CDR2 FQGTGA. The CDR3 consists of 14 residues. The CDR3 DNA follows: TGTGCCAGCAGCTTAAAGGCAGGGGAGGAGACCCAGTACTTC. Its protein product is CASSLKAGEETQYF. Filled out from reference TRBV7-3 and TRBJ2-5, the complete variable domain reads GAGVSQTPSNKVTEKGKYVELRCDPISGHTALYWYRQSLGQGPEFLIYFQGTGAADDSGLPNDRFFAVRPEGSVSTLKIQRTERGDSAVYLCASSLKAGEETQYFGPGTRLLVL.

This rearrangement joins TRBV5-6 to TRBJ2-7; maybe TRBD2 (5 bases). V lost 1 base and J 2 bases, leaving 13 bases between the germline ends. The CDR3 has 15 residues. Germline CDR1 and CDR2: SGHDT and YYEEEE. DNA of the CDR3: TGTGCCAGCAGCTTGTTTAGGGAGCGCGCCTACGAGCAGTACTTC. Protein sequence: CASSLFRERAYEQYF.

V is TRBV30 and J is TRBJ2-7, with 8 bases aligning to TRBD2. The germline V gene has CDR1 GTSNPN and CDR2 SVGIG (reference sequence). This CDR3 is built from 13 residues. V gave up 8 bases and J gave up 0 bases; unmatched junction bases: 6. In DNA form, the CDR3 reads TGTGCCCGGGAGGGGAAAGACTCCTACGAGCAGTACTTC. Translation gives CAREGKDSYEQYF.